Given below is one TCR beta chain in context. What it binds is unknown. Produced via immunoSEQ multiplex PCR; TCRdb's table is partial and in-frame only. The profile shows tens of thousands of clones, approximately 80% of them singletons. These data come from a study of radiotherapy plus CTLA-4 blockade in lung cancer. Regarding the study as a whole: After radiotherapy and ipilimumab, tumor-derived clones expanded in peripheral blood.

The CDR3 totals 12 residues. Trimming removed 4 bases at V and 4 bases at J, with 6 bases between. CDR1 and CDR2 (germline): SNHLY, FYNNEI. Receiving focal radiation plus CTLA-4 blockade with ipilimumab were patients who had chemo-refractory metastatic non-small-cell lung cancer. The input for sequencing was peripheral blood, taken from a patient treated with radiotherapy plus ipilimumab. The TCR comes from a human donor with non-small cell lung cancer who had stable disease on radiotherapy plus ipilimumab. V gene TRBV2 combines with J gene TRBJ2-3; no reliable D call. The CDR3 loop reads CASSVLADTQYF. DNA of the CDR3: TGTGCCAGCAGTGTTTTAGCAGATACGCAGTATTTT. The full variable domain, rest sourced from reference TRBV2 and TRBJ2-3, is EPEVTQTPSHQVTQMGQEVILRCVPISNHLYFYWYRQILGQKVEFLVSFYNNEISEKSEIFDDQFSVERPDGSNFTLKIRSTKLEDSAMYFCASSVLADTQYFGPGTRLTVL.